These 2 T cell receptor beta chains share one sample of origin, sequenced in a study of blood T cell repertoires in COVID-19. Measured with immunoSEQ multiplex PCR; TCRdb has only the in-frame clones, and not every one. The table has a few hundred thousand clones, 88% seen once; the top ten hold 0.95% to 1.5%. The sequencing sample was made of PBMCs or T cells enriched from blood (not recorded which). These receptor sequences come from a middle-aged woman with acute COVID-19.

This clone was observed a single time. The V and J genes are TRBV7-2 and TRBJ1-2; 9 positions match TRBD1. Looked up from germline, CDR1 is SGHTA and CDR2 is FQGNSA. Trimming cost V 3 bases and J 8 bases; bases outside gene matches: 10. The CDR3 runs to 15 residues. CDR3 coding DNA: TGTGCCAGCAGCTTGGGGGGACAGGGCAAGGGAGGCTACACCTTC. Translating it yields CASSLGGQGKGGYTF.

This clone was picked up one time. This sequence joins TRBV28 and TRBJ2-7; D not certain. Germline-derived CDR1 and CDR2 are MDHEN and SYDVKM. V lost 3 bases and J 6 bases, leaving 9 bases between the germline ends. The CDR3 has 12 residues. This CDR3 is CASSFTRSEQYF. CDR3 nucleotide sequence: TGTGCCAGCAGTTTTACGAGGAGCGAGCAGTACTTC.